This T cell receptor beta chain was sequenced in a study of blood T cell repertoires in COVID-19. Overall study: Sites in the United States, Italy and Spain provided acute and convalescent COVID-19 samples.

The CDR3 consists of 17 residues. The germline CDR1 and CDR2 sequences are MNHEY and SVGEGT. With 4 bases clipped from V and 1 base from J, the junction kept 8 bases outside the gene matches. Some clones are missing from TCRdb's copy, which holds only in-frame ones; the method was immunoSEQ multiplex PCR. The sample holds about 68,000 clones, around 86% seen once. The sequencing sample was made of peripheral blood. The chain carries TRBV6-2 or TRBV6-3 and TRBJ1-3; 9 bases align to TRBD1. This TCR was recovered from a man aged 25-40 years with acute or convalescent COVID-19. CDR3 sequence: CASSSAGTGISGNTIYF. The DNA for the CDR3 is TGTGCCAGCAGTTCCGCCGGGACAGGGATATCTGGAAACACCATATATTTT.